This T cell receptor beta chain was profiled in a study of control samples from healthy donors and cancer patients. Data came from immunoSEQ multiplex PCR; TCRdb stores just in-frame clones and leaves some out. This sample carries about 89,000 clones, roughly 86% of them seen once, and the ten largest clones take around 21%. V was cut by 5 bases and J by 3 bases, with 13 bases left in between. The CDR3 length is 13 residues. Germline V gene data show CDR1 as GTSNPN and CDR2 as SVGIG (reference sequence). This rearrangement joins TRBV30 to TRBJ1-1, with D perhaps TRBD1 (5 bases). The sample taken for sequencing was blood. The TCR was taken from a man younger than 45 in good health. The CDR3 sequence: CAWDQTGHTEAFF. CDR3 DNA: TGTGCCTGGGACCAAACGGGGCACACTGAAGCTTTCTTT.